Listed here is a single TCR beta chain. Its antigen remains unknown. These data come from a study of CD8 T cells in Susac syndrome. Study findings and constraints: The study conceded that its TCR sequencing and HLA analysis involved relatively few individuals.

The RNA, roughly 0.45 to 1 ug, was put through reverse transcription using random hexamers. Amplification of TCR beta CDR3 by immunoSEQ multiplex PCR spanned 54 Vbeta and 13 Jbeta. Using its own MiXCR run on the immunoSEQ multiplex PCR reads, TCRdb lists one record per CDR3 protein. The sample shows 150,000 or so distinct CDR3 sequences, less than 97% of them seen only once. Trimming left V 4 bases short and J 4 bases short, with 11 bases between. The CDR3 length is 13 residues. Germline V gives CDR1 DFQATT, CDR2 SNEGSKA (reference sequence). The chain is built from TRBV20-1 and TRBJ2-1; D perhaps matches TRBD1 (6 bases). The sequence was obtained from a human donor with multiple sclerosis. Input material: CD8+ T cells from PBMCs. The CDR3 DNA reads as TGCAGTGCTACCGAAGACAGGTACAATGAGCAGTTCTTC. It translates to CSATEDRYNEQFF.